These 7 T cell receptor beta chains came from one sample sequenced in a study of cytomegalovirus exposure and HLA in healthy donors. Generated by immunoSEQ multiplex PCR, the TCRdb table keeps only in-frame clones and is missing some. The sample records 130,000 or so clones, under 90% being singletons. Sequencing was done on a sample of PBMCs. The receptors derive from a young man in good health and CMV-seronegative.

In this sample, this clone turned up once. The chain recombines TRBV5-1 with TRBJ2-1; 11 bases map to TRBD1. Germline CDR1 SGHRS, CDR2 YFSETQ. The CDR3 spans 15 residues. With 4 bases clipped from V and 8 bases from J, the junction kept 8 bases outside the gene matches. CDR3 sequence: CASSRGTGGFDEQFF. CDR3 nucleotides: TGCGCCAGCAGCCGCGGGACAGGGGGTTTCGATGAGCAGTTCTTC.

The chain is built from TRBV7-8 and TRBJ1-1; TRBD1 matches 10 bases. CDR1 SGHVS and CDR2 FQNEAQ come from the germline V gene. The CDR3 contains 16 residues. The junction had 11 bases not matched to a gene; V was cut back by 2 bases and J by 8 bases. As DNA, the CDR3 is TGTGCCAGCAGCTTAAGGGGGGACAGGGGATACGGCGAAGCTTTCTTT. Translation gives CASSLRGDRGYGEAFF.

V usage is TRBV6-1 and J usage is TRBJ1-4; possible D gene TRBD1, 5 bases. Germline loops: CDR1 MNHNS, CDR2 SASEGT. CDR3 size: 17 residues. Trimming stripped 1 base from V and 7 bases from J, with 19 bases between. CDR3 protein: CASSEGLGGNLGEKLFF. The CDR3 coding sequence is TGTGCCAGCAGTGAAGGTTTGGGGGGGAATTTAGGTGAAAAACTGTTTTTT.

The genes are TRBV28 and TRBJ1-1, with D perhaps TRBD1 (6 bases). The V gene's germline CDR1 is MDHEN and CDR2 SYDVKM. The ends were cut back, 4 bases at V and 4 bases at J, with 19 bases in the middle. The CDR3 loop spans 16 amino acids. CDR3 amino acids: CASSSAQRGRSTEAFF. The CDR3 DNA sequence: TGTGCCAGCAGTTCGGCGCAGCGGGGGCGGAGCACTGAAGCTTTCTTT.

The J gene is TRBJ1-6, the V gene TRBV11-2; no reliable D call. Germline-derived CDR1 and CDR2 are SGHAT and FQNNGV. There are 15 residues in the CDR3. The ends were cut back, 1 base at V and 9 bases at J, with 13 bases in the middle. As DNA, the CDR3 is TGTGCCAGCAGCTTAGGGCTTGAGGGTTTTTCACCCCTCCACTTT. Translation: CASSLGLEGFSPLHF.

The chain carries TRBV5-6 and TRBJ1-1, with 8 bases that match TRBD1. Germline assignment: CDR1 SGHDT and CDR2 YYEEEE. With 4 bases clipped from V and 1 base from J, the junction kept 15 bases outside the gene matches. The CDR3 is 18 residues long. Written as DNA, the CDR3 is TGTGCCAGCAGCCCCCCCTTGGCAGGGGGCGCCCGGAACACTGAAGCTTTCTTT. Amino acids: CASSPPLAGGARNTEAFF. Using reference TRBV5-6 and TRBJ1-1 for the parts outside the CDR3, the full variable domain is DAGVTQSPTHLIKTRGQQVTLRCSPKSGHDTVSWYQQALGQGPQFIFQYYEEEERQRGNFPDRFSGHQFPNYSSELNVNALLLGDSALYLCASSPPLAGGARNTEAFFGQGTRLTVV.

The chain couples TRBV11-2 to TRBJ2-5, with TRBD2 matching 10 bases. J lost 1 base, V lost 1 base, and 3 bases had no gene match. There are 16 residues in the CDR3. CDR1 and CDR2 (germline): SGHAT, FQNNGV. Here the CDR3 DNA reads TGTGCCAGCAGCTTAGGAGCGGGGGGGAGCCAAGAGACCCAGTACTTC. Amino acid sequence: CASSLGAGGSQETQYF.